Below are 2 T cell receptor beta chains sequenced from a single sample in a study of blood T cell repertoires in COVID-19. TCRdb keeps only in-frame clones here, not all; method: immunoSEQ multiplex PCR. The table shows 250,000 or so clones, with 80% to 90% occurring only once. The sequencing input was PBMCs or T cells enriched from blood (not recorded which). Receptors were obtained from a woman aged 40 to 49 who had been exposed to COVID-19.

The V and J genes are TRBV6-2 or TRBV6-3 and TRBJ2-1, with 10 nucleotides matching TRBD1. CDR3 length equals 20 residues. V gave up 1 base and J gave up 2 bases; unmatched junction bases: 14. Germline CDR1 MNHEY, CDR2 SVGEGT. CDR3 in amino acids: CASSYLGQGTLLGAYNEQFF. The CDR3 DNA reads as TGTGCCAGCAGTTACTTGGGACAGGGGACGCTCTTGGGAGCCTACAATGAGCAGTTCTTC.

This chain connects TRBV5-6 to TRBJ1-1, with 8 bases matching TRBD1. Germline assignment: CDR1 SGHDT and CDR2 YYEEEE. V was pared by 0 bases and J by 11 bases, with 6 bases of the junction left unmatched. The CDR3 is 13 amino acids. The CDR3 loop is CASSLGTGGRAFF. The CDR3 DNA sequence: TGTGCCAGCAGCTTGGGCACAGGGGGAAGGGCTTTCTTT. Supplemented by reference TRBV5-6 and TRBJ1-1, the full variable domain reads DAGVTQSPTHLIKTRGQQVTLRCSPKSGHDTVSWYQQALGQGPQFIFQYYEEEERQRGNFPDRFSGHQFPNYSSELNVNALLLGDSALYLCASSLGTGGRAFFGQGTRLTVV.